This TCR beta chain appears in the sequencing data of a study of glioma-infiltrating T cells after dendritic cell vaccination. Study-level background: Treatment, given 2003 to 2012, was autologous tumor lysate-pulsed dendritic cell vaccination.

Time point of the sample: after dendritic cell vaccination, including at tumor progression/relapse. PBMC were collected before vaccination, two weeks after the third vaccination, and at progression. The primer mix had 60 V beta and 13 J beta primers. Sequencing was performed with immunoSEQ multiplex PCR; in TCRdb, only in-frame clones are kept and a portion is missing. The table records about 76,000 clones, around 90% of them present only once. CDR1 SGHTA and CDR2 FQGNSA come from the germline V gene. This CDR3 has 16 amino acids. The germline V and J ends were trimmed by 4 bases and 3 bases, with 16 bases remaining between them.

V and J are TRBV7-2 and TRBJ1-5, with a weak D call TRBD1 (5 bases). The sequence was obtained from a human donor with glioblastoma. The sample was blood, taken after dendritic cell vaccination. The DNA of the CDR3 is TGTGCCAGCAGCTCCCAGTGGGGCAGCTACAATCAGCCCCAGCATTTT. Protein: CASSSQWGSYNQPQHF.